These T cell receptor beta chains were read from a single sample in a study of T cells in Graves' hyperthyroidism and ophthalmopathy. TCRdb re-derived calls from the multiplex PCR reads in MiXCR, one entry per CDR3 protein. Here the sample spans about 640,000 distinct CDR3 sequences, more than 20% being singletons. Specimen: blood. The receptor source for this set is a man aged 30-40 years with Graves' ophthalmopathy. CDR3s include the opening cysteine and the closing phenylalanine or tryptophan. D genes are given only for firm matches. A clone size is listed for some rows: how often the clone was seen (once, few, many), or a class if it is expanded.

d_gene: -
j_gene: TRBJ1-1
abundance: -
v_gene: TRBV5-1
CDR3nt: TGCGCCAGCAGCCTGGAAGGGTTGGCGCACACTGAAGCTTTCTTT
CDR3aa: CASSLEGLAHTEAFF

d_gene: TRBD2
j_gene: TRBJ2-3
abundance: -
v_gene: TRBV5-1
CDR3nt: TGCGCCAGCAGCCCTTCGTTTGAGGCGGGAGGGCCTTTGACCACAGATACGCAGTATTTT
CDR3aa: CASSPSFEAGGPLTTDTQYF

d_gene: TRBD1
j_gene: TRBJ2-7
abundance: many
v_gene: TRBV6-5
CDR3nt: TGTGCCAGCAGTTACTCGAGAGGGACAGTCTACGAGCAGTACTTC
CDR3aa: CASSYSRGTVYEQYF

d_gene: -
j_gene: TRBJ2-2
abundance: -
v_gene: TRBV5-8
CDR3nt: TGTGCCAGCAGCCAGCTAGGCCCTACCGGGGAGCTGTTTTTT
CDR3aa: CASSQLGPTGELFF

d_gene: -
j_gene: TRBJ1-3
abundance: -
v_gene: TRBV27
CDR3nt: TGTGCCAGCAAACTCTCAGGGTTCGCTGGAAACACCATATATTTT
CDR3aa: CASKLSGFAGNTIYF

d_gene: -
j_gene: TRBJ2-1
abundance: few
v_gene: TRBV25-1
CDR3nt: TGTGCCAGCAGTCCTCGGGGTATAAGCTCCTACAATGAGCAGTTCTTC
CDR3aa: CASSPRGISSYNEQFF

d_gene: -
j_gene: TRBJ1-5
abundance: many
v_gene: TRBV11-2
CDR3nt: TGTGCCAGCAGCTGGGGGAAGGGGCTCAATCAGCCCCAGCATTTT
CDR3aa: CASSWGKGLNQPQHF

d_gene: -
j_gene: TRBJ2-7
abundance: -
v_gene: TRBV6-8
CDR3nt: TGTGCCAGCAGTTACTCGTTAGCGGAGGTCTCCTACGAGCAGTACTTC
CDR3aa: CASSYSLAEVSYEQYF

d_gene: TRBD2
j_gene: TRBJ2-1
abundance: -
v_gene: TRBV30
CDR3nt: TGTGCCTGCCCGGGACTAGCGGGTGGCTCCTACAATGAGCAGTTCTTC
CDR3aa: CACPGLAGGSYNEQFF

d_gene: -
j_gene: TRBJ1-6
abundance: few
v_gene: TRBV12-3/TRBV12-4
CDR3nt: TGTGCCAGCAGAATTCCAGGGAATTCACCCCTCCACTTT
CDR3aa: CASRIPGNSPLHF

d_gene: TRBD2
j_gene: TRBJ2-5
abundance: few
v_gene: TRBV6-9
CDR3nt: TGTGCCAGCAGTCACCTCCCTGGACTAGCGGGCCTCATTGTCCAAGAGACCCAGTACTTC
CDR3aa: CASSHLPGLAGLIVQETQYF

d_gene: -
j_gene: TRBJ2-1
abundance: few
v_gene: TRBV9
CDR3nt: TGTGCCAGCAGCGCCCGGGGGGCCGTCGGGATGGATGAGCAGTTCTTC
CDR3aa: CASSARGAVGMDEQFF

d_gene: -
j_gene: TRBJ2-7
abundance: -
v_gene: TRBV10-2
CDR3nt: TGCGCCAGCAGTGAAGGTGCTACGTGGGAGCAGTACTTC
CDR3aa: CASSEGATWEQYF

d_gene: -
j_gene: TRBJ2-7
abundance: -
v_gene: TRBV5-1
CDR3nt: TGCGCCAGCAGCCCCCGGGGACTTTCAGACTACGAGCAGTACTTC
CDR3aa: CASSPRGLSDYEQYF

d_gene: -
j_gene: TRBJ1-1
abundance: many
v_gene: TRBV30
CDR3nt: TGTGCCTGGAGGGGGGGGGGTTGGTTAGCTGAAGCTTTCTTT
CDR3aa: CAWRGGGWLAEAFF

d_gene: -
j_gene: TRBJ2-5
abundance: -
v_gene: TRBV20-1
CDR3nt: TGCAGTGCTAGAGATCTAGCAGGGTCAGAGACCCAGTACTTC
CDR3aa: CSARDLAGSETQYF

d_gene: -
j_gene: TRBJ1-1
abundance: -
v_gene: TRBV29-1
CDR3nt: TGCAGCGTAAGGGGGTTGAACACTGAAGCTTTCTTT
CDR3aa: CSVRGLNTEAFF

d_gene: -
j_gene: TRBJ1-5
abundance: many
v_gene: TRBV18
CDR3nt: TGTGCCAGCTCACCCGGGCAGGGCGATCAGCCCCAGCATTTT
CDR3aa: CASSPGQGDQPQHF

d_gene: -
j_gene: TRBJ2-2
abundance: once
v_gene: TRBV4-3
CDR3nt: TGCGCCAGCAGCCAAGATGGCGCAAGCGGGGAGCTGTTTTTT
CDR3aa: CASSQDGASGELFF

d_gene: -
j_gene: TRBJ1-1
abundance: -
v_gene: TRBV25-1
CDR3nt: TGTGCCAGCAGTAACACCTACACTGAAGCTTTCTTT
CDR3aa: CASSNTYTEAFF

d_gene: -
j_gene: TRBJ1-3
abundance: few
v_gene: TRBV11-2
CDR3nt: TGTGCCAGCAGCACTCGGGGGCAGGGTGGAAACACCATATATTTT
CDR3aa: CASSTRGQGGNTIYF

d_gene: TRBD1
j_gene: TRBJ2-1
abundance: -
v_gene: TRBV28
CDR3nt: TGTGCCAGCAGCAAAGGGACAGGGAATGAGCAGTTCTTC
CDR3aa: CASSKGTGNEQFF

d_gene: -
j_gene: TRBJ1-3
abundance: -
v_gene: TRBV9
CDR3nt: TGTGCCAGCAGCGCTACGGCTGGAAACACCATATATTTT
CDR3aa: CASSATAGNTIYF

d_gene: -
j_gene: TRBJ1-1
abundance: many
v_gene: TRBV24-1
CDR3nt: TGTGCCACCAGTGATCATGACGGCACTGAAGCTTTCTTT
CDR3aa: CATSDHDGTEAFF

d_gene: TRBD1
j_gene: TRBJ2-3
abundance: many
v_gene: TRBV28
CDR3nt: TGTGCCAGCAGTTTTTTCCTGACAGGGCTTAACACAGATACGCAGTATTTT
CDR3aa: CASSFFLTGLNTDTQYF

d_gene: -
j_gene: TRBJ1-2
abundance: -
v_gene: TRBV10-3
CDR3nt: TGTGCCATCAGGGCCCCAACAGGGAAGGATGGCTACACCTTC
CDR3aa: CAIRAPTGKDGYTF

d_gene: -
j_gene: TRBJ2-5
abundance: -
v_gene: TRBV29-1
CDR3nt: TGCAGCGTGCCTACCCCAGGTGACCAAGAGACCCAGTACTTC
CDR3aa: CSVPTPGDQETQYF

d_gene: -
j_gene: TRBJ1-5
abundance: -
v_gene: TRBV6-2/TRBV6-3
CDR3nt: TGTGCCAGCAGTTATTCCGGGACTCTATACAATCAGCCCCAGCATTTT
CDR3aa: CASSYSGTLYNQPQHF

d_gene: TRBD2
j_gene: TRBJ2-1
abundance: -
v_gene: TRBV3-1
CDR3nt: TGTGCCAGCAGCCAAGTACCCTTAGCGGGAGGGCAGGCTGAGCAGTTCTTC
CDR3aa: CASSQVPLAGGQAEQFF

d_gene: -
j_gene: TRBJ1-2
abundance: few
v_gene: TRBV27
CDR3nt: TGTGCCAGCAGCCGGCGGGGGTGGGACTATGGCTACACCTTC
CDR3aa: CASSRRGWDYGYTF

d_gene: -
j_gene: TRBJ2-1
abundance: -
v_gene: TRBV9
CDR3nt: TGTGCCAGCAGCGTAGAACTAGAGACCTACAATGAGCAGTTCTTC
CDR3aa: CASSVELETYNEQFF

d_gene: -
j_gene: TRBJ1-5
abundance: many
v_gene: TRBV10-3
CDR3nt: TGTGCCATCAGTGAGGGACAGCTCTCCCGGCAGCCCCAGCATTTT
CDR3aa: CAISEGQLSRQPQHF

d_gene: TRBD1
j_gene: TRBJ2-1
abundance: few
v_gene: TRBV27
CDR3nt: TGTGCCAGCAGTTTATCGGCCCGACAGGGTGGCGATGAGCAGTTCTTC
CDR3aa: CASSLSARQGGDEQFF

d_gene: -
j_gene: TRBJ2-7
abundance: many
v_gene: TRBV2
CDR3nt: TGTGCCAGCAGTGAAGCGCTTGCGGGGCCCTCGGGCGAGCAGTACTTC
CDR3aa: CASSEALAGPSGEQYF

d_gene: -
j_gene: TRBJ1-1
abundance: many
v_gene: TRBV5-1
CDR3nt: TGCGCCAGCAGCTTGGGAGGAGCAGCTTTCTTT
CDR3aa: CASSLGGAAFF